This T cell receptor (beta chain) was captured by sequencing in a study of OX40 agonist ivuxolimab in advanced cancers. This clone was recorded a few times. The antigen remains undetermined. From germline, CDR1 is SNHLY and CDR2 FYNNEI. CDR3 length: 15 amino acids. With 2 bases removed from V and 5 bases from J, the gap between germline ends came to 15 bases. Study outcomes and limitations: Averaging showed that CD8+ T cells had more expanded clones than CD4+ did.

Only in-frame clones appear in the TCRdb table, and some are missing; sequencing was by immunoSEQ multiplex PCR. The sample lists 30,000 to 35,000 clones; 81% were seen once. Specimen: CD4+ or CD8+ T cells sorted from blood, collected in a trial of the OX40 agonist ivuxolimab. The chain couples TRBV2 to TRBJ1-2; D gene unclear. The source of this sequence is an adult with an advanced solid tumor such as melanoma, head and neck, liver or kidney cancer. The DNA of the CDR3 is TGTGCCAGCAGTGAACGTCCGGACGGATTATATGGCTACACCTTC. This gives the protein CASSERPDGLYGYTF.